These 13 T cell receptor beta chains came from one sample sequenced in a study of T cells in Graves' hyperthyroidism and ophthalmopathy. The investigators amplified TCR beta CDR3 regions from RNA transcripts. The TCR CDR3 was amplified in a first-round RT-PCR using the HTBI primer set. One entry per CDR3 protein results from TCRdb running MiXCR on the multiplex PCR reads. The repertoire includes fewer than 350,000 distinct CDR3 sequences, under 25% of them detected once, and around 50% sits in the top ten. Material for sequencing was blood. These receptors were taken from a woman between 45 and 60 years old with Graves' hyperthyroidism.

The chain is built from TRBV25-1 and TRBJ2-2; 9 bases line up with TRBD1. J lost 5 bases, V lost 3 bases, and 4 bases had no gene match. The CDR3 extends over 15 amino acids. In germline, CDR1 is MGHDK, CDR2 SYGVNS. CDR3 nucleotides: TGTGCCAGCAGTGAGGCCGGGACAGGGACCGGGGAGCTGTTTTTT. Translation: CASSEAGTGTGELFF.

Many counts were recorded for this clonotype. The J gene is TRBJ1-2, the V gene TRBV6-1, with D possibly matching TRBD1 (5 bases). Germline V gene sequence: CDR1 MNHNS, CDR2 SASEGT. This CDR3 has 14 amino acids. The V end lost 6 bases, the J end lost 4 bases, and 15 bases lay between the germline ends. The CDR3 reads CASRPDSVGYGYTF. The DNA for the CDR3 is TGTGCCAGCAGACCCGACAGCGTGGGCTATGGCTACACCTTC.

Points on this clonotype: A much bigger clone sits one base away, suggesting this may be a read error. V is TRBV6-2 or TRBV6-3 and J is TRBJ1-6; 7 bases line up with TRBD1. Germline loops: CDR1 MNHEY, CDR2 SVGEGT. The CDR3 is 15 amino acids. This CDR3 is CAGRPMTGKNSPLHF. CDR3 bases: TGTGCCGGCAGACCGATGACAGGGAAAAATTCACCCCTCCACTTT.

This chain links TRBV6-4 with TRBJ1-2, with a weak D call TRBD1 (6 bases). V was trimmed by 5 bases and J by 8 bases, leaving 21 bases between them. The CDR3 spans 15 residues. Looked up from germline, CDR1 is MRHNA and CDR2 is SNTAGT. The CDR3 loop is CASSKEGGKTGGYTF. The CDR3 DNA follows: TGTGCCAGCAGTAAAGAGGGGGGAAAAACGGGCGGCTACACCTTC.

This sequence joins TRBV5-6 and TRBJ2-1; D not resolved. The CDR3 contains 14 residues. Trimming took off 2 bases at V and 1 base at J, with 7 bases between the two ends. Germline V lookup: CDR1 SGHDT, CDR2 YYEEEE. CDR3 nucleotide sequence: TGTGCCAGCAGCTTTCCTAGTTCCTACAATGAGCAGTTCTTC. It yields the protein CASSFPSSYNEQFF.

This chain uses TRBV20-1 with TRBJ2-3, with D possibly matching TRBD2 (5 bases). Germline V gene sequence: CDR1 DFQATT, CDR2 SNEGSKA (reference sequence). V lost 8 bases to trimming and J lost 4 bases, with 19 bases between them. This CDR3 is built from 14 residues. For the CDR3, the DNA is TGCAGTCCCGTAGGGCACGGGAAGGCAGATACGCAGTATTTT. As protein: CSPVGHGKADTQYF.

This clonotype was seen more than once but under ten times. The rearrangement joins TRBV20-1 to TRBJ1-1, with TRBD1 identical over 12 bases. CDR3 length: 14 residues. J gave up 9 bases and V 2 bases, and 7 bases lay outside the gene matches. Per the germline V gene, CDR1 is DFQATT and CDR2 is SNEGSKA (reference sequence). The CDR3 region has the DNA TGCAGTGCTAGAAGGCCCGGGACAGGGGGCCAAGCTTTCTTT. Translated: CSARRPGTGGQAFF.

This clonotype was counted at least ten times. Here the CDR3 reads CASSERSLLGSPLHF. The CDR3 DNA reads TGTGCCAGCAGTGAAAGAAGTCTCCTCGGATCACCCCTCCACTTT. The chain carries TRBV6-1 and TRBJ1-6; D is undetermined. This CDR3 region has 15 residues. Trimming removed 2 bases at V and 10 bases at J, with 15 bases between. CDR1 is MNHNS, CDR2 SASEGT, per germline.

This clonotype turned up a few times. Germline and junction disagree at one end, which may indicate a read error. CDR3 protein: CASSYSTASYSSPLHF. CDR3 nucleotide sequence: TGTGCCAGCAGTTACTCGACTGCCTCCTATAGTTCACCCCTCCACTTT. The chain has TRBV6-5 and TRBJ1-6; no clear D gene. This CDR3 has 16 residues. Germline CDR1 is MNHEY and CDR2 is SVGAGI.

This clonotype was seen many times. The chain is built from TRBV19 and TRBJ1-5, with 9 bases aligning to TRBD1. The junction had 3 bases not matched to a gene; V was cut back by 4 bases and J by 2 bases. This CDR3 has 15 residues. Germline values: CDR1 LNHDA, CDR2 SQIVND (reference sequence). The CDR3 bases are TGTGCCAGTAGTAGTCGGGACAGGGGCAATCAGCCCCAGCATTTT. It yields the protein CASSSRDRGNQPQHF.

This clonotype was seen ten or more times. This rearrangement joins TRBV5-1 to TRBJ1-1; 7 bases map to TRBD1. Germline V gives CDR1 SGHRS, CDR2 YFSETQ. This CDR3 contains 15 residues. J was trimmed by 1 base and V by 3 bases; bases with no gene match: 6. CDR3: CASSSRGQQNTEAFF. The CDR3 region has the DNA TGCGCCAGCAGCTCGAGGGGACAGCAGAACACTGAAGCTTTCTTT.

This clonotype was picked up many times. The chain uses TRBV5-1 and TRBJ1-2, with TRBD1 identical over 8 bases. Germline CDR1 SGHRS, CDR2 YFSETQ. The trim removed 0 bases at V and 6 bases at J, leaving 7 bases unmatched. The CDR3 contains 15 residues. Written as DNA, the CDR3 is TGCGCCAGCAGCTTGGGGTCAGGGGGCGCGGATGGCTACACCTTC. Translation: CASSLGSGGADGYTF. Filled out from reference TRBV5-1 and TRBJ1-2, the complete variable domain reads KAGVTQTPRYLIKTRGQQVTLSCSPISGHRSVSWYQQTPGQGLQFLFEYFSETQRNKGNFPGRFSGRQFSNSRSEMNVSTLELGDSALYLCASSLGSGGADGYTFGSGTRLTVV.

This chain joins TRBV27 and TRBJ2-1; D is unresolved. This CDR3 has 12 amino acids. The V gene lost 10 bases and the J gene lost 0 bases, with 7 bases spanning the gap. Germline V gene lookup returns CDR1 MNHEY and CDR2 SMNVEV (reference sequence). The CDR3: CAILSSYNEQFF. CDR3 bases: TGTGCCATCCTAAGCTCCTACAATGAGCAGTTCTTC.